The 31 T cell receptor beta chains listed next were all sequenced from one sample in a study of PD-1 blockade in classical Hodgkin lymphoma. The time point denotes: newly diagnosed, previously untreated cHL patient sample. Profiled with immunoSEQ multiplex PCR; TCRdb holds only in-frame clones, not every one. Of tens of thousands of clones detected, 94% appear once; the ten largest clones hold around 3.6%. Material for sequencing was peripheral blood mononuclear cells (PBMCs). All receptors derive from a human donor with classical Hodgkin lymphoma.

This chain uses TRBV10-3 with TRBJ2-7; 7 positions agree with TRBD1. After removal of 3 bases from V and 4 bases from J, the junction contained 6 bases not matched to a gene. Germline CDR1 reads ENHRY; CDR2 reads SYGVKD. CDR3 length: 14 amino acids. DNA for the CDR3: TGTGCCATCAGTGATTCGGGACAGATGTACGAGCAGTACTTC. Amino acid sequence: CAISDSGQMYEQYF.

As DNA, the CDR3 is TGTGCCAGCAGCTTATGGGAGGACAATGAGCAGTTCTTC. Translating gives CASSLWEDNEQFF. The gene calls are TRBV11-3 and TRBJ2-1; a possible D gene is TRBD2 (6 bases). Trimming stripped 2 bases from V and 5 bases from J, with 7 bases between. This CDR3 has 13 amino acids. Per germline, CDR1 SGHNT and CDR2 YENEEA.

This clone has just one count. V gene TRBV7-2 combines with J gene TRBJ2-7; weak D call: TRBD1 (6 bases). Per the germline V gene, CDR1 is SGHTA and CDR2 is FQGNSA. Trimming left V 11 bases short and J 2 bases short, with 13 bases between. This CDR3 region has 12 residues. The CDR3 sequence is CACGQGTYEQYF. The CDR3 region has the DNA TGTGCCTGTGGGCAGGGGACCTACGAGCAGTACTTC.

This sequence joins TRBV11-3 and TRBJ2-7, with 11 bases aligning to TRBD2. The length of the CDR3 is 14 residues. V shed 5 bases, J shed 6 bases, and the junction held 6 bases outside the gene matches. CDR1 is SGHNT, CDR2 YENEEA, per germline. The CDR3 reads CASSRGLAGGEQYF. CDR3 in DNA: TGTGCCAGCAGCCGCGGACTAGCGGGTGGCGAGCAGTACTTC.

V usage is TRBV27 and J usage is TRBJ2-7, with unresolved D. The V gene's germline CDR1 is MNHEY and CDR2 SMNVEV (reference sequence). CDR3 length equals 13 residues. Trimming shortened V by 5 bases and J by 1 base, and 9 bases separated the two germline ends. This CDR3 reads CASSTPRSYEQYF. CDR3 nucleotides: TGTGCCAGCAGTACGCCAAGGTCCTACGAGCAGTACTTC.

In its sample, this clone was seen once. This chain uses TRBV19 with TRBJ1-3; TRBD1 matches at 7 bases. The length of the CDR3 is 15 residues. The V segment lost 5 bases and the J segment 6 bases; nucleotides outside the gene matches: 10. CDR1 LNHDA and CDR2 SQIVND come from the germline V gene (reference sequence). CDR3 nucleotide sequence: TGTGCCAGTAGTTTCAACAGGGGCCAGGCAAACACCATATATTTT. As protein: CASSFNRGQANTIYF.

This chain connects TRBV28 to TRBJ1-4, with a tentative D call TRBD1 (6 bases). The CDR3 extends over 13 amino acids. The ends were cut back, 6 bases at V and 7 bases at J, with 12 bases in the middle. Germline V gene data show CDR1 as MDHEN and CDR2 as SYDVKM. The CDR3 coding sequence is TGTGCCAGCAGACCCACAGGGATTGAAAAACTGTTTTTT. Translation: CASRPTGIEKLFF. The full variable domain, in which reference TRBV28 and TRBJ1-4 provide the parts outside the CDR3, is DVKVTQSSRYLVKRTGEKVFLECVQDMDHENMFWYRQDPGLGLRLIYFSYDVKMKEKGDIPEGYSVSREKKERFSLILESASTNQTSMYLCASRPTGIEKLFFGSGTQLSVL.

The chain recombines TRBV28 with TRBJ2-2; a possible D gene is TRBD1 (6 bases). The CDR3 contains 16 residues. Germline CDR1 and CDR2: MDHEN and SYDVKM. Trimming removed 3 bases at V and 2 bases at J, with 13 bases between. The CDR3 DNA is TGTGCCAGCAGTTTTCCACAGGGCCTAAACACCGGGGAGCTGTTTTTT. It encodes CASSFPQGLNTGELFF.

The chain is built from TRBV21-1 and TRBJ2-5. TRBV21-1 is shown as a pseudogene. This CDR3 region has 14 residues. The CDR3 region has the DNA TGTGCCAGCAGCAGAACGGGCTCAAAAGAGACCCAGTACTTC. Amino acids: CASSRTGSKETQYF.

This chain links TRBV29-1 with TRBJ1-4; the match to TRBD1 covers 7 bases. CDR3 length: 13 residues. With V trimmed by 7 bases and J by 6 bases, 8 bases remained unmatched. Germline lookup yields CDR1 SQVTM and CDR2 ANQGSEA. CDR3 amino acids: CSAQTGTDEKLFF. The DNA for the CDR3 is TGCAGCGCCCAGACAGGGACGGATGAAAAACTGTTTTTT.

This clone was recorded only once. The genes are TRBV14 and TRBJ2-5; 8 positions match TRBD1. The CDR3 is 15 residues long. V gave up 3 bases and J gave up 0 bases; unmatched junction bases: 3. CDR1 is SGHDN, CDR2 FVKESK, per germline. CDR3 in amino acids: CASSQWTGHQETQYF. The CDR3 region has the DNA TGTGCCAGCAGCCAGTGGACAGGGCACCAAGAGACCCAGTACTTC.

The rearrangement uses TRBV9 and TRBJ2-3; D is uncertain. The ends were cut back, 5 bases at V and 1 base at J, with 8 bases in the middle. Germline CDR1 SGDLS, CDR2 YYNGEE. The CDR3 has 13 amino acids. The CDR3 DNA reads as TGTGCCAGCAGTGCCCAGGGCACAGATACGCAGTATTTT. This gives the protein CASSAQGTDTQYF.

This chain joins TRBV5-1 and TRBJ2-6; D is ambiguous. The CDR3 sequence is 14 residues long. V lost 4 bases and J 0 bases, leaving 5 bases between the germline ends. Germline V gene lookup returns CDR1 SGHRS and CDR2 YFSETQ. The CDR3 reads CASSDYSGANVLTF. The CDR3 bases are TGCGCCAGCAGCGATTACTCTGGGGCCAACGTCCTGACTTTC.

The chain carries TRBV21-1 and TRBJ2-7. TRBV21-1 is tagged as a pseudogene. This CDR3 is built from 17 residues. CDR3 sequence reads: CASSKKGLGPLSYEQYF. The CDR3 coding sequence is TGTGCCAGCAGCAAAAAGGGCCTTGGCCCTCTCTCCTACGAGCAGTACTTC.

In this sample, this clone turned up once. The V call is TRBV6-5, the J call TRBJ1-2, with D possibly being TRBD1 (6 bases). The CDR3 consists of 13 residues. Per the germline V gene, CDR1 is MNHEY and CDR2 is SVGAGI. The germline V and J ends were trimmed by 6 bases and 3 bases, with 11 bases remaining between them. CDR3 residues: CASRRDIDYGYTF. Here the CDR3 DNA reads TGTGCCAGCAGACGGGACATAGACTATGGCTACACCTTC.

V and J are TRBV5-4 and TRBJ1-4; the D gene is possibly TRBD1 (5 bases). The CDR3 runs to 14 residues. Between the trimmed V and J ends, which lost 4 bases and 4 bases, there was a span of 11 bases. Germline V gene sequence: CDR1 SGHNT, CDR2 YYREEE (reference sequence). CDR3 coding DNA: TGTGCCAGCAGCCCAGGGCGGGGTAATGAAAAACTGTTTTTT. This codes for CASSPGRGNEKLFF.

V and J are TRBV7-2 and TRBJ2-5; D assignment may be TRBD1 or TRBD2 (5 bases each). Trimming took 4 bases from V and 4 from J, leaving 13 bases between them. This CDR3 is built from 14 residues. CDR1 and CDR2 (germline): SGHTA, FQGNSA. The CDR3 nucleotides read TGTGCCAGCAGCTCCCCCGACAGCGGAGAGACCCAGTACTTC. Residues: CASSSPDSGETQYF.

The chain is built from TRBV11-2 and TRBJ2-7; 9 nucleotides agree with TRBD2. The CDR3 is 15 amino acids. Unmatched junction bases numbered 10, after V lost 5 bases and J lost 5 bases. CDR1 SGHAT and CDR2 FQNNGV come from the germline V gene. In DNA, the CDR3 is TGTGCCAGCAGCGACAATAGCGGGAGACCCCACGAGCAGTACTTC. Protein sequence: CASSDNSGRPHEQYF.

The CDR3 loop is CASSLAYGTYEQYF. The CDR3 nucleotides are TGTGCCAGCAGCTTGGCCTACGGGACCTACGAGCAGTACTTC. V gene TRBV5-5 combines with J gene TRBJ2-7; the D gene is possibly TRBD2 (5 bases). CDR1 SGHKS and CDR2 YYEKEE come from the germline V gene (reference sequence). V gave up 0 bases and J gave up 2 bases, with 9 bases separating them. CDR3 length: 14 residues.

The chain carries TRBV7-6 and TRBJ1-3, with TRBD1 as a possible D gene (5 bases). The CDR3 sequence is 18 residues long. The germline V and J ends were trimmed by 1 base and 4 bases, with 20 bases remaining between them. Germline V CDR1 and CDR2: SGHVS, FNYEAQ. The CDR3 region is CASSLVKGPGTGGNTIYF. The DNA of the CDR3 is TGTGCCAGCAGCTTAGTTAAGGGACCCGGGACGGGAGGAAACACCATATATTTT.

The CDR3 here is CASSLYRDLNNEQFF. CDR3 in DNA: TGCGCCAGCAGCTTGTACAGGGACCTCAACAATGAGCAGTTCTTC. This rearrangement joins TRBV5-1 to TRBJ2-1; a possible D gene is TRBD1 (6 bases). Trimming took 1 base from V and 5 from J, leaving 13 bases between them. CDR3 length: 15 residues. CDR1 and CDR2 (germline): SGHRS, YFSETQ.

This clone was found a few times. The rearrangement links TRBV6-5 to TRBJ2-4; 9 nucleotides match TRBD1. The CDR3 is made up of 15 amino acids. Trimming cost V 0 bases and J 11 bases; bases outside gene matches: 8. Per germline, CDR1 MNHEY and CDR2 SVGAGI. CDR3 bases: TGTGCCAGCAGTTACTCACAGGGGGCAGAGGGGTTTCAGTACTTC. Translation gives CASSYSQGAEGFQYF.

This clone occurred once. The chain carries TRBV2 and TRBJ2-1; 12 bases are shared with TRBD2. Germline CDR1 reads SNHLY; CDR2 reads FYNNEI. V was pared by 7 bases and J by 8 bases, with 9 bases of the junction left unmatched. The CDR3 runs 15 residues. The CDR3 spells CASKATSGGLHEQFF. The CDR3 coding sequence is TGTGCCAGCAAAGCGACTAGCGGGGGCCTCCATGAGCAGTTCTTC.

This clone was detected only a few times. This rearrangement joins TRBV5-1 to TRBJ1-3; D is unclear. This CDR3 is built from 16 residues. The V end lost 0 bases, the J end lost 3 bases, and 13 bases lay between the germline ends. Looked up from germline, CDR1 is SGHRS and CDR2 is YFSETQ. The CDR3 protein is CASSLVEGSSGNTIYF. CDR3 DNA: TGCGCCAGCAGCTTGGTGGAGGGCTCTAGTGGAAACACCATATATTTT.

The rearrangement uses TRBV27 and TRBJ1-3; no definite D call. CDR3 length: 15 amino acids. The ends were cut back, 4 bases at V and 0 bases at J, with 10 bases in the middle. Germline assignment: CDR1 MNHEY and CDR2 SMNVEV (reference sequence). CDR3 amino acids: CASSSAGSSGNTIYF. The CDR3, as DNA: TGTGCCAGCAGTTCGGCAGGCAGCTCTGGAAACACCATATATTTT.

This sequence joins TRBV5-1 and TRBJ1-2; the D gene is possibly TRBD1 (6 bases). The CDR3 consists of 14 residues. Germline V CDR1 and CDR2: SGHRS, YFSETQ. V gave up 2 bases and J gave up 4 bases, with 12 bases separating them. CDR3 region: CASSFKGEVYGYTF. The CDR3 DNA reads TGCGCCAGCAGCTTCAAGGGGGAGGTCTATGGCTACACCTTC.

The chain is built from TRBV5-1 and TRBJ2-1; TRBD2 is a possible D gene (6 bases). This CDR3 has 15 residues. Germline V gives CDR1 SGHRS, CDR2 YFSETQ. Trimming took off 1 base at V and 6 bases at J, with 14 bases between the two ends. The DNA for the CDR3 is TGCGCCAGCAGCTTGCTTCCCGCGGGACGCAATGAGCAGTTCTTC. Protein sequence: CASSLLPAGRNEQFF.

This chain links TRBV7-6 with TRBJ2-3; D is uncertain. CDR1 is SGHVS and CDR2 is FNYEAQ in the germline V gene. V was pared by 5 bases and J by 4 bases, with 13 bases between. The CDR3 spans 14 residues. The CDR3 DNA reads TGTGCCAGCAGCCCCGCCGTATCCGCAGATACGCAGTATTTT. Protein: CASSPAVSADTQYF.

The chain combines TRBV19 with TRBJ1-5; D perhaps matches TRBD1 (6 bases). This CDR3 is 15 amino acids long. Per the germline V gene, CDR1 is LNHDA and CDR2 is SQIVND (reference sequence). V shed 2 bases and J shed 0 bases, with 8 bases lying between them. The CDR3 nucleotides are TGTGCCAGTAGTATACAGGGGTCTAGCAATCAGCCCCAGCATTTT. Amino acid sequence: CASSIQGSSNQPQHF.

The CDR3, as DNA: TGTGCCAGCAGCACCCGACAGAGTTTCACCGGGGAGCTGTTTTTT. Its protein product is CASSTRQSFTGELFF. V usage is TRBV11-2 and J usage is TRBJ2-2; D may be TRBD1 (5 bases). Germline lookup yields CDR1 SGHAT and CDR2 FQNNGV. The V and J ends lost 5 bases and 4 bases respectively, with 14 bases between them. The CDR3 extends over 15 amino acids.

V usage is TRBV29-1 and J usage is TRBJ2-7, with TRBD2 matching 8 bases. The CDR3 consists of 13 residues. The trim removed 4 bases at V and 6 bases at J, leaving 8 bases unmatched. Germline V CDR1 and CDR2: SQVTM, ANQGSEA. Here the CDR3 reads CSVGAGGGFEQYF. CDR3 coding DNA: TGCAGCGTTGGGGCGGGGGGCGGCTTCGAGCAGTACTTC.